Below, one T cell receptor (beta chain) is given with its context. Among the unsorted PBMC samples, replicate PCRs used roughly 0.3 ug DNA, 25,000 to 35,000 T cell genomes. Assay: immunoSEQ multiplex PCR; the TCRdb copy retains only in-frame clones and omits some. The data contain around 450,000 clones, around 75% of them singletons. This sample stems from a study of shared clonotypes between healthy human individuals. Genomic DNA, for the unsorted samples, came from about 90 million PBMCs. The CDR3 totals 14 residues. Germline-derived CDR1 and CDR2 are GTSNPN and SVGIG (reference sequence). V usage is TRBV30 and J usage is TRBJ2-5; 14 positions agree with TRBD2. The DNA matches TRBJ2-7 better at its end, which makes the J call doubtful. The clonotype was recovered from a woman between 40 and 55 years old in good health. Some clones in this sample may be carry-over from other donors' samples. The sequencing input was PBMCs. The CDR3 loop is CAWDGLAGGYEQYF. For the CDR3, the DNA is TGTGCCTGGGACGGACTAGCGGGAGGTTACGAGCAGTACTTC.